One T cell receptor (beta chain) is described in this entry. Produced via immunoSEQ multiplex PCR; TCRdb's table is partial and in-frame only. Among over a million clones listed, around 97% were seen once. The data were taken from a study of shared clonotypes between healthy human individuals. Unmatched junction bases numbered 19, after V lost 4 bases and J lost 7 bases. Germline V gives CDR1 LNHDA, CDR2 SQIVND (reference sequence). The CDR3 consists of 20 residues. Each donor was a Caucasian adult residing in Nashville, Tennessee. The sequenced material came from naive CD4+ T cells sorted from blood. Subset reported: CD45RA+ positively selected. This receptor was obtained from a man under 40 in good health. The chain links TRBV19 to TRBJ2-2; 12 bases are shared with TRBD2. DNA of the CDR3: TGTGCCAGTAGTACGACTAGCGGGAGAATGTCGTGGTGGGATAACGGGGAGCTGTTTTTT. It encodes CASSTTSGRMSWWDNGELFF.